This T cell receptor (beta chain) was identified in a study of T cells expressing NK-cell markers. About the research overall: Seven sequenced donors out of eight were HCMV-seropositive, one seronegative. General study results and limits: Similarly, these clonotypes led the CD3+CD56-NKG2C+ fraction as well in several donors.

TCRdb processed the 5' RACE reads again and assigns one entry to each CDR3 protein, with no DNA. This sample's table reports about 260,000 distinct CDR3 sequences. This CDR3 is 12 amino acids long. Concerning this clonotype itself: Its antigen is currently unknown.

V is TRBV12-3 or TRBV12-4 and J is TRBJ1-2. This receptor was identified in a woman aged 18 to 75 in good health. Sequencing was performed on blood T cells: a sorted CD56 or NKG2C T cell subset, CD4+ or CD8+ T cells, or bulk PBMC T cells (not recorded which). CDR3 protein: CASSLAGLGYTF.